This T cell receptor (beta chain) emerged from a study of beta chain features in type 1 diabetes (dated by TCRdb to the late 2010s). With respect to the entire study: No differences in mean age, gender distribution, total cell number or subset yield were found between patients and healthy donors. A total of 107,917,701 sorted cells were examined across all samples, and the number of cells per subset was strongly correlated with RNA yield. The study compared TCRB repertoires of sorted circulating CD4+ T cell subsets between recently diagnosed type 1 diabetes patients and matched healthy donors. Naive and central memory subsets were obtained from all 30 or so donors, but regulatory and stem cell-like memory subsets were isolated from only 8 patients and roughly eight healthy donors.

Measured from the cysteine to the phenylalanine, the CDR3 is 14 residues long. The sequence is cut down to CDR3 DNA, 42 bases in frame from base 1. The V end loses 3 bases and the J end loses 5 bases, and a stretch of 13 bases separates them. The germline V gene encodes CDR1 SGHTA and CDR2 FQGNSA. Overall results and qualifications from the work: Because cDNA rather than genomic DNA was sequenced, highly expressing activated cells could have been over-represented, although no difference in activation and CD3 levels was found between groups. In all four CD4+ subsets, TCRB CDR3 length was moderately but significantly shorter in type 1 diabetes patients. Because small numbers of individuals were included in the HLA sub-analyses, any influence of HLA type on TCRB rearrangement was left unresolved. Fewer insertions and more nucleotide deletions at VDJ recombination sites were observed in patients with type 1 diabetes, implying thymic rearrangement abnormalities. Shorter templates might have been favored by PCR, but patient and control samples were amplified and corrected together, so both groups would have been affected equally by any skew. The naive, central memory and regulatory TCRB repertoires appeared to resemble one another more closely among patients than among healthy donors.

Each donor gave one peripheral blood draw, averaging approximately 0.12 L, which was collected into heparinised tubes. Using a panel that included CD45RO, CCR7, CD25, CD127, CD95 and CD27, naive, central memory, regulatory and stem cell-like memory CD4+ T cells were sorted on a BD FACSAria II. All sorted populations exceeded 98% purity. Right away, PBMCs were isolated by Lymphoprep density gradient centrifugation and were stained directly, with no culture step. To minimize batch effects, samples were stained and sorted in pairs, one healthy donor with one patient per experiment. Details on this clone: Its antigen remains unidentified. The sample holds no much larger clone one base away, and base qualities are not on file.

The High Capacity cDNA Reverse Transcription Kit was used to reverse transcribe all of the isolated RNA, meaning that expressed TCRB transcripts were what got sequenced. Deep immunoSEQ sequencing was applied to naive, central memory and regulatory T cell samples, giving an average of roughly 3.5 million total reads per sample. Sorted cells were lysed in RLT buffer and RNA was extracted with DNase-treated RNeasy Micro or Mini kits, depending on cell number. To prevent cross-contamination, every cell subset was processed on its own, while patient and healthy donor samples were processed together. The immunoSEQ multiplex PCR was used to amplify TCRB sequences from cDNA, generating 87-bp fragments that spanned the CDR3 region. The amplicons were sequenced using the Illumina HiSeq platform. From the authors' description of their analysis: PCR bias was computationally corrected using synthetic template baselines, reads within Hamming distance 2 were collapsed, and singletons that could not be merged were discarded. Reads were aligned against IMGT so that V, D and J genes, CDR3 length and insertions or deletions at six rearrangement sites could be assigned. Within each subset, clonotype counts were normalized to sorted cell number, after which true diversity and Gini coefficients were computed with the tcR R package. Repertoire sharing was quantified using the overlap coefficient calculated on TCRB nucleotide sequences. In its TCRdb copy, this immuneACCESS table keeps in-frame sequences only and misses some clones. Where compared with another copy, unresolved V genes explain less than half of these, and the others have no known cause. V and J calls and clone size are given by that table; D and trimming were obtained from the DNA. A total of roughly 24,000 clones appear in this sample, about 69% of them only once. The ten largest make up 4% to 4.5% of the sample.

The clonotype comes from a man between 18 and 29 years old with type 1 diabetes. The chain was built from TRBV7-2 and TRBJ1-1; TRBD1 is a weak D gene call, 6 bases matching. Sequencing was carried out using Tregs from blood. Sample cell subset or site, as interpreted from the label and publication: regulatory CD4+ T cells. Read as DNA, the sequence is TGTGCCAGCAGCTTCACAGGGAGGGAAACTGAAGCTTTCTTT. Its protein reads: CASSFTGRETEAFF.